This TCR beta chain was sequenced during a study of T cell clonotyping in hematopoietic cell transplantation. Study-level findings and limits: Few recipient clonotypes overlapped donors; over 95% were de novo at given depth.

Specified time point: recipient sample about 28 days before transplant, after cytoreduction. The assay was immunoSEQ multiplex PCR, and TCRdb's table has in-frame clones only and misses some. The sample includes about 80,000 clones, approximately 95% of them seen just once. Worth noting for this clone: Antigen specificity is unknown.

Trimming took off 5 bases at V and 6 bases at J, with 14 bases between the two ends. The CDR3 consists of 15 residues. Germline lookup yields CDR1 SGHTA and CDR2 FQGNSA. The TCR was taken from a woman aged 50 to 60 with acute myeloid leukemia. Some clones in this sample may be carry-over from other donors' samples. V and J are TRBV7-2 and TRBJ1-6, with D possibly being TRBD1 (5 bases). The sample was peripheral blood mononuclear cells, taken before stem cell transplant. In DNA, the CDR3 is TGTGCCAGCAGCAGATCCGGGACGCCTAATTCACCCCTCCACTTT. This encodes CASSRSGTPNSPLHF.